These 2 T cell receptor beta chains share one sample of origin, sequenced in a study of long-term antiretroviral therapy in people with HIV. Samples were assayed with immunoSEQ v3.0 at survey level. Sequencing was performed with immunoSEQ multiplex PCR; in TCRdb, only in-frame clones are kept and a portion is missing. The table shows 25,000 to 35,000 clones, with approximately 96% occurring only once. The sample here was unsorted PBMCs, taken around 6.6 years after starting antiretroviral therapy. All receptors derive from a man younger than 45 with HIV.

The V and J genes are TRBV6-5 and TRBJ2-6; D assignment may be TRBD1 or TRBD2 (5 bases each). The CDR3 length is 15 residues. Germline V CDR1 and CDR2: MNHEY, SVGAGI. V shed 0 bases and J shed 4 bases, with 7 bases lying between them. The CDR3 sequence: CASSYSGTGANVLTF. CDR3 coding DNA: TGTGCCAGCAGTTACTCGGGGACCGGGGCCAACGTCCTGACTTTC.

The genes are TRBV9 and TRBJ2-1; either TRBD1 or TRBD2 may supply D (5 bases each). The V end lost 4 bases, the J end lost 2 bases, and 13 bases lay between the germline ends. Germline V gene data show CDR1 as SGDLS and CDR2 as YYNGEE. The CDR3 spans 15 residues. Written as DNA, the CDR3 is TGTGCCAGCAGCCCCGGGACCAGGACCTACAATGAGCAGTTCTTC. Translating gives CASSPGTRTYNEQFF.